The following is a T cell receptor (beta chain) sequence with its context. Sequencing used immunoSEQ multiplex PCR; TCRdb keeps in-frame clones, though not all of them. There are hundreds of thousands of clones in the sample; around nine tenths occur only once, and over 1.5% lies in the top ten. This sample stems from a study of blood T cell repertoires in COVID-19. Turning to the study itself: The United States, Italy and Spain supplied acute and convalescent COVID-19 samples. The cDNA or gDNA used as material had been derived from T cells, B-cell-depleted T cells, or PBMCs.

Everyone who took part was roughly 18 to 89 years old, and they came from 20 to 25 US areas. Participants' reported clinical history set cohort assignment. Source material: PBMCs or T cells enriched from blood (not recorded which). The source is a woman between 18 and 30 years old with acute COVID-19.

CDR3 loop: CASTLLTGELFF. The CDR3 DNA reads TGTGCCAGCACCCTCCTCACCGGGGAGCTGTTTTTT. The V call is TRBV3-1 (or the pseudogene TRBV3-2), the J call TRBJ2-2; unclear D gene. The CDR3 length is 12 residues. Germline V gene lookup returns CDR1 LGHDT and CDR2 YNNKEL (reference sequence). Trimming pared 7 bases from V and 4 bases from J, leaving 7 bases between.